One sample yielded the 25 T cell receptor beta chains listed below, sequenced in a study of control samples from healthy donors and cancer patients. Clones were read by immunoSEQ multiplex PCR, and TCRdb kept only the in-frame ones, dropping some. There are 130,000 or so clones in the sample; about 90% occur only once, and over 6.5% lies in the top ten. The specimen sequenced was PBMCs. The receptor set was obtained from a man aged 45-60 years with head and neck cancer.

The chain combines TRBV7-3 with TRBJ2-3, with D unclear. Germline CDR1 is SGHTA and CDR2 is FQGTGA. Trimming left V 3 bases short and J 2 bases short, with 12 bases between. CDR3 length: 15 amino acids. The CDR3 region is CASSLGLGVTDTQYF. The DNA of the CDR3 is TGTGCCAGCAGCTTGGGGTTGGGCGTCACAGATACGCAGTATTTT.

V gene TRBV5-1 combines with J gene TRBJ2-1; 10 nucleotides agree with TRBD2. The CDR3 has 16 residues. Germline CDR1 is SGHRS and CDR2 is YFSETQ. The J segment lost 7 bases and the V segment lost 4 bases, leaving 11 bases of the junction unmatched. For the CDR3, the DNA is TGCGCCAGCAGCGGTAGCGGGGGGTACGTCCGTAATGAGCAGTTCTTC. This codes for CASSGSGGYVRNEQFF.

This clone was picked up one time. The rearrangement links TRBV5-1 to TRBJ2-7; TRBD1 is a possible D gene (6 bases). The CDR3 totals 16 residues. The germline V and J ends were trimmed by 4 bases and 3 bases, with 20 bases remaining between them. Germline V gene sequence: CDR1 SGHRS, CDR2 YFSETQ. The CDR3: CASSVQGSFEIYEQYF. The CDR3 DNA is TGCGCCAGCAGCGTACAGGGTTCCTTTGAAATCTACGAGCAGTACTTC.

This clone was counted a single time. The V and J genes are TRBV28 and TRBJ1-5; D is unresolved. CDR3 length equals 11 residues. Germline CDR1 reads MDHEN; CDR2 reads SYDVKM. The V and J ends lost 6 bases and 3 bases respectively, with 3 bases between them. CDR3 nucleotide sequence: TGTGCCAGCAGGGACAATCAGCCCCAGCATTTT. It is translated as CASRDNQPQHF.

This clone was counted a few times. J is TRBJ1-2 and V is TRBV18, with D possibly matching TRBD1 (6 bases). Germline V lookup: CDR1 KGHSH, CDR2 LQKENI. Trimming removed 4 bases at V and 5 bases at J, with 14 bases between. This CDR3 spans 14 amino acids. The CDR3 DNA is TGTGCCAGCTCACTAAACTTGGACAGATATGGCTACACCTTC. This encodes CASSLNLDRYGYTF.

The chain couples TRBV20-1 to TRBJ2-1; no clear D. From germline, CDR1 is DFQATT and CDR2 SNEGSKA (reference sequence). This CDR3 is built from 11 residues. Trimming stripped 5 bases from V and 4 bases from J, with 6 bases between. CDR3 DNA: TGCAGTGCTGACAAGTACAATGAGCAGTTCTTC. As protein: CSADKYNEQFF.

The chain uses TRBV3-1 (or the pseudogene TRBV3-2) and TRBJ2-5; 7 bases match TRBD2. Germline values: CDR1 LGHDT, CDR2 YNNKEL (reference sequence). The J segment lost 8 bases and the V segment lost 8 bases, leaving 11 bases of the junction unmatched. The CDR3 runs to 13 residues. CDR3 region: CASGGGGSITQYF. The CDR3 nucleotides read TGTGCCAGCGGCGGCGGGGGAAGCATAACCCAGTACTTC.

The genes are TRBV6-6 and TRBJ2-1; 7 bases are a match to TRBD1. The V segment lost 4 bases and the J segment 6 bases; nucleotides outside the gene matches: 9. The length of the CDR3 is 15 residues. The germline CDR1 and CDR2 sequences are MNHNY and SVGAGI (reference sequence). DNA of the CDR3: TGTGCCAGCAGTTCGGACAGGCCGGGACCCAATGAGCAGTTCTTC. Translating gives CASSSDRPGPNEQFF.

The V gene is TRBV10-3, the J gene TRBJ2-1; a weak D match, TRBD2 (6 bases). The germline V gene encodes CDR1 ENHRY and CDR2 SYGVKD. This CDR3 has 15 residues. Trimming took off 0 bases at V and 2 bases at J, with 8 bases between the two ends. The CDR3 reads CAISESAGTYNEQFF. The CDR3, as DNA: TGTGCCATCAGTGAGTCGGCGGGAACCTACAATGAGCAGTTCTTC.

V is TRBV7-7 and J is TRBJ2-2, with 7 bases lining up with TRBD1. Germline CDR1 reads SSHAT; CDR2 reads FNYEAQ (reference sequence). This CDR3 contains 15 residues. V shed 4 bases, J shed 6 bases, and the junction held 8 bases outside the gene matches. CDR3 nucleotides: TGTGCCAGCAGCTCCCGGGACAGTCCGTCCGGGGAGCTGTTTTTT. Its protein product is CASSSRDSPSGELFF.

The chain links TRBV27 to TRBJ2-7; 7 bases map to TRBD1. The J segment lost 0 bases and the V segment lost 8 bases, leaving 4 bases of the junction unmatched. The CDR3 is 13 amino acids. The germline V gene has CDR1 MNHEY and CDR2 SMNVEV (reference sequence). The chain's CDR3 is CASGRQGSYEQYF. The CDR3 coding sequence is TGTGCCAGCGGCAGACAGGGCTCCTACGAGCAGTACTTC.

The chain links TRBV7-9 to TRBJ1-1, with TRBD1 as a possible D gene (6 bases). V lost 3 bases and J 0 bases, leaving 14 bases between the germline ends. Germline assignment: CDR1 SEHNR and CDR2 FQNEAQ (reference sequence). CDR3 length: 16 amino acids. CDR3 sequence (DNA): TGTGCCAGCAGCTTGGGTTCGGACAGCTTGAACACTGAAGCTTTCTTT. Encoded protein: CASSLGSDSLNTEAFF.

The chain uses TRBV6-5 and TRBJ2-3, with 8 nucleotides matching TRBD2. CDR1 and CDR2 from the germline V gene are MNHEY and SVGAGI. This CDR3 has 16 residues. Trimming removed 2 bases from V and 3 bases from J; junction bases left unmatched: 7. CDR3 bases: TGTGCCAGCAGTTACCTACCGGGACTAGGGACAGATACGCAGTATTTT. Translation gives CASSYLPGLGTDTQYF.

CDR3: CAPPRTSGHEQFF. The CDR3 region has the DNA TGTGCCCCTCCCCGGACTAGCGGGCATGAGCAGTTCTTC. The rearrangement uses TRBV24-1 and TRBJ2-1, with 11 bases fitting TRBD2. The CDR3 sequence is 13 residues long. Losses at the gene ends were 12 bases for V and 8 bases for J; bases not matched to a gene: 8. Germline loops: CDR1 KGHDR, CDR2 SFDVKD.

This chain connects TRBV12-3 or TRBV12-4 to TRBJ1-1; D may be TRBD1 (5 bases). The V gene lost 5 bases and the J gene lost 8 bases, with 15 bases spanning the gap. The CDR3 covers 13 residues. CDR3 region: CASSPWDGREAFF. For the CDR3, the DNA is TGTGCCAGCAGTCCCTGGGACGGAAGGGAAGCTTTCTTT.

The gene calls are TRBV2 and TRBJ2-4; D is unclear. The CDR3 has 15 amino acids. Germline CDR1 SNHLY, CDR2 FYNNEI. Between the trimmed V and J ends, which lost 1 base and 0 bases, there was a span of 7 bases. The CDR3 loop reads CASSEGMGAKNIQYF. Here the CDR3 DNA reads TGTGCCAGCAGTGAAGGGATGGGAGCCAAAAACATTCAGTACTTC.

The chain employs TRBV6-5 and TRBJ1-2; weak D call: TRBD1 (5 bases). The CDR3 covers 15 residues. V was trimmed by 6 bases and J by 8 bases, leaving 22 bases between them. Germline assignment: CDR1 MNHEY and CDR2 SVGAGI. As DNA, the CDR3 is TGTGCCAGCAGCTCAGTTCCGGGACTTCTAAGCGGCTACACCTTC. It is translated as CASSSVPGLLSGYTF.

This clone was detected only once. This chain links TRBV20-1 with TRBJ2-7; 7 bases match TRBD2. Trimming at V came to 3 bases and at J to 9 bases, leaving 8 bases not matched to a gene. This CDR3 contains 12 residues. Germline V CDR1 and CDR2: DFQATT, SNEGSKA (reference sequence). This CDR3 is CSASRGRTPQYF. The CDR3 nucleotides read TGCAGTGCTAGTCGCGGGAGAACCCCGCAGTACTTC.

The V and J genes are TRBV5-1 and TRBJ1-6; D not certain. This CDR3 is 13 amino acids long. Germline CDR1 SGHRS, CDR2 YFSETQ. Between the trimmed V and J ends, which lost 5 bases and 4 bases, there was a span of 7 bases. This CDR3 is CASRGDYNSPLHF. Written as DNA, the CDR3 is TGCGCCAGCAGAGGAGATTATAATTCACCCCTCCACTTT. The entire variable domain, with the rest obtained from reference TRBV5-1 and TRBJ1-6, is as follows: KAGVTQTPRYLIKTRGQQVTLSCSPISGHRSVSWYQQTPGQGLQFLFEYFSETQRNKGNFPGRFSGRQFSNSRSEMNVSTLELGDSALYLCASRGDYNSPLHFGNGTRLTVT.

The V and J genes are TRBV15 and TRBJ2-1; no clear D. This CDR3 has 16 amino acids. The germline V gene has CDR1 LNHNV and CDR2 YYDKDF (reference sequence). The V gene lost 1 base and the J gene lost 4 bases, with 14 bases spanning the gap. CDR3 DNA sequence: TGTGCCACCAGCAGAGGCCCGGATCCGAGGTACAATGAGCAGTTCTTC. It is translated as CATSRGPDPRYNEQFF. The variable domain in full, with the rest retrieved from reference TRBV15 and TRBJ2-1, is DAMVIQNPRYQVTQFGKPVTLSCSQTLNHNVMYWYQQKSSQAPKLLFHYYDKDFNNEADTPDNFQSRRPNTSFCFLDIRSPGLGDTAMYLCATSRGPDPRYNEQFFGPGTRLTVL.

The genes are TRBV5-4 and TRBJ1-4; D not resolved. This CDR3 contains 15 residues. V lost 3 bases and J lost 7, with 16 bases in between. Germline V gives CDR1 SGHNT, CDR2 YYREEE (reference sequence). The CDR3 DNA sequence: TGTGCCAGCAGCTCGACGACGGGATCAGGTGAAAAACTGTTTTTT. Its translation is CASSSTTGSGEKLFF.

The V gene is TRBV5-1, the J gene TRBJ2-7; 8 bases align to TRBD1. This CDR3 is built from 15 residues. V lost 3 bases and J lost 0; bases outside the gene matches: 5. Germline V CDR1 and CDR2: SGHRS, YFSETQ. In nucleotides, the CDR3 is TGCGCCAGCAGCTCTGTACAGGGGGTCTCCTACGAGCAGTACTTC. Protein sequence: CASSSVQGVSYEQYF.

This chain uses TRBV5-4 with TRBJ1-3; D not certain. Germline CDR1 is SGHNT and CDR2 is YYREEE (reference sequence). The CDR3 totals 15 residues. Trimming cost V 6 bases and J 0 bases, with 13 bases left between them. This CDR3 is CASTLDTYSGNTIYF. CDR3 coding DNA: TGTGCCAGCACCCTCGACACATACTCTGGAAACACCATATATTTT. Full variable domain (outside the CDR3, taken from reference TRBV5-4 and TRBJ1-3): ETGVTQSPTHLIKTRGQQVTLRCSSQSGHNTVSWYQQALGQGPQFIFQYYREEENGRGNFPPRFSGLQFPNYSSELNVNALELDDSALYLCASTLDTYSGNTIYFGEGSWLTVV.

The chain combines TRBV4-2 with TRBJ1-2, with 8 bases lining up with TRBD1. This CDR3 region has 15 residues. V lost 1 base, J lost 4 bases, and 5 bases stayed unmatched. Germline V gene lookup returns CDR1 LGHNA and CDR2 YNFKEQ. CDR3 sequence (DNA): TGTGCCAGCAGCCAAGGAGGACAGGGATTCTATGGCTACACCTTC. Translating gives CASSQGGQGFYGYTF.

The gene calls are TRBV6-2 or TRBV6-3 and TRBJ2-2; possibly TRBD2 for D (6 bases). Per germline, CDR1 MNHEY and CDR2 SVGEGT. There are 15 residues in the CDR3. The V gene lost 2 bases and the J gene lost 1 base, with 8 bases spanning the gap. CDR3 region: CASSYLGGNTGELFF. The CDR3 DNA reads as TGTGCCAGCAGTTACCTGGGGGGGAACACCGGGGAGCTGTTTTTT.